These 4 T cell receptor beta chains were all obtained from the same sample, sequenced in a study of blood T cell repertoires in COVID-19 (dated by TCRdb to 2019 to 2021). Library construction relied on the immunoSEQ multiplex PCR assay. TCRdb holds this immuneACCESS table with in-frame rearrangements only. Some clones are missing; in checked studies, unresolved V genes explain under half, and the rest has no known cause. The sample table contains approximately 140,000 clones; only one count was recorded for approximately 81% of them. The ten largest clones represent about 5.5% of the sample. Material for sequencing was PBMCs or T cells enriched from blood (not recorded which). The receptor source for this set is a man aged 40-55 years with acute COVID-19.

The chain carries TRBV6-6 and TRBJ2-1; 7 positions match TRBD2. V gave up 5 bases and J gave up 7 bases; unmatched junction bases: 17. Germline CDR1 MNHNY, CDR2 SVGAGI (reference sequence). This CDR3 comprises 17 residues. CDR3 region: CASSPNSLAVLLNEQFF. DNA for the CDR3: TGTGCCAGCAGTCCAAACTCCCTAGCGGTGCTTCTGAATGAGCAGTTCTTC.

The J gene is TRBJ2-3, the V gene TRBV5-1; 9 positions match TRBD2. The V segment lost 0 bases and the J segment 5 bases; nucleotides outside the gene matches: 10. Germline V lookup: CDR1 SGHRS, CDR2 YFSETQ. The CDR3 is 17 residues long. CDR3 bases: TGCGCCAGCAGCTTGGTGGTCGCGGGGGGGCCTAGAGATACGCAGTATTTT. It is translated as CASSLVVAGGPRDTQYF.

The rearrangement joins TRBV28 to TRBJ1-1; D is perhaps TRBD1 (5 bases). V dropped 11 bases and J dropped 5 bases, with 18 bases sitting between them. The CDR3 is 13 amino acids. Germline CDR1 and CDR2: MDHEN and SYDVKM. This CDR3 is CAGGAGRETEAFF. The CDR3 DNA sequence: TGTGCCGGAGGGGCAGGGAGGGAAACTGAAGCTTTCTTT. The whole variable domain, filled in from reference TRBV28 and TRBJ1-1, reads DVKVTQSSRYLVKRTGEKVFLECVQDMDHENMFWYRQDPGLGLRLIYFSYDVKMKEKGDIPEGYSVSREKKERFSLILESASTNQTSMYLCAGGAGRETEAFFGQGTRLTVV.

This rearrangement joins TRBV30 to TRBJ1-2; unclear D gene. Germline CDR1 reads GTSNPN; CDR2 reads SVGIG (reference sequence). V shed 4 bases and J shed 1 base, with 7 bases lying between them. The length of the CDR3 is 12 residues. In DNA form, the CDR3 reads TGTGCCTGGATGGGCAGTAACTATGGCTACACCTTC. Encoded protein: CAWMGSNYGYTF.